What follows are 4 T cell receptor beta chains derived from one specimen sequenced in a study of blood T cell repertoires in COVID-19. This table comes from immunoSEQ multiplex PCR, and its TCRdb copy is limited to in-frame clones, with some not included. The table shows 200,000 or so clones, with about 88% occurring only once. Sequencing input: peripheral blood. The receptors stem from a man in his sixties or seventies with acute or convalescent COVID-19.

The V call is TRBV5-1, the J call TRBJ1-1, with TRBD1 as a possible D gene (6 bases). Germline values: CDR1 SGHRS, CDR2 YFSETQ. V was pared by 0 bases and J by 6 bases, with 12 bases between. The CDR3 sequence is 14 residues long. Here the CDR3 reads CASSLGSGVPEAFF. In DNA, the CDR3 is TGCGCCAGCAGCTTGGGGTCAGGGGTCCCTGAAGCTTTCTTT.

The V gene is TRBV18, the J gene TRBJ2-1, with D uncertain. V was shortened by 3 bases and J by 1 base, with 7 bases between the two germline ends. This CDR3 spans 14 amino acids. Germline CDR1 KGHSH, CDR2 LQKENI. The CDR3 DNA reads as TGTGCCAGCTCACCGTTACAGTCCTACAATGAGCAGTTCTTC. It yields the protein CASSPLQSYNEQFF.

The chain links TRBV28 to TRBJ1-1; D is unclear. V was clipped by 2 bases and J by 4 bases, with 8 bases between them. CDR1 MDHEN and CDR2 SYDVKM come from the germline V gene. The CDR3 is 13 residues long. The CDR3 here is CASSLSQATEAFF. CDR3 nucleotide sequence: TGTGCCAGCAGTTTAAGTCAGGCCACTGAAGCTTTCTTT. The complete variable domain, with remaining parts taken from reference TRBV28 and TRBJ1-1, reads DVKVTQSSRYLVKRTGEKVFLECVQDMDHENMFWYRQDPGLGLRLIYFSYDVKMKEKGDIPEGYSVSREKKERFSLILESASTNQTSMYLCASSLSQATEAFFGQGTRLTVV.

The V call is TRBV11-1, the J call TRBJ2-1; TRBD2 agrees at 7 bases. CDR3 length equals 15 residues. The J segment lost 5 bases and the V segment lost 1 base, leaving 5 bases of the junction unmatched. Per germline, CDR1 SGHAT and CDR2 FQDESV (reference sequence). The CDR3 DNA reads as TGTGCCAGCAGCTTAGGCGGCGGGGGTGACAATGAGCAGTTCTTC. Translated, it gives CASSLGGGGDNEQFF.